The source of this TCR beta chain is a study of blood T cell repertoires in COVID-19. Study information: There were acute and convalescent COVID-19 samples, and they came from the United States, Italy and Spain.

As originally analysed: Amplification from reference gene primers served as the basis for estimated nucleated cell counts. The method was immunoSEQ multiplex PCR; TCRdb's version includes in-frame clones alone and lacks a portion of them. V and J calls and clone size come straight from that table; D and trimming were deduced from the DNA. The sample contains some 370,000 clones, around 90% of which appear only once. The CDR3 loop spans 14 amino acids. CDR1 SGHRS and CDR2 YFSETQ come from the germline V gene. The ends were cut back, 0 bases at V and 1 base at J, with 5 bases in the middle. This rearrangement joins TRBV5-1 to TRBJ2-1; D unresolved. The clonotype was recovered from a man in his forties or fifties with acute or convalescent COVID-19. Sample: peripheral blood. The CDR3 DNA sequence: TGCGCCAGCAGCTTGGCAGGTTCCTACAATGAGCAGTTCTTC. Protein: CASSLAGSYNEQFF.